This T cell receptor (beta chain) was sequenced in a study of blood T cell repertoires in COVID-19. Data came from immunoSEQ multiplex PCR; TCRdb stores just in-frame clones and leaves some out. In the table there are 300,000 to 450,000 clones, 75% to 90% of which are singletons. Recovery meant two consecutive negative NP/OP PCR tests, professional clearance, or resolved symptoms. Unmatched junction bases numbered 10, after V lost 5 bases and J lost 4 bases. Germline-derived CDR1 and CDR2 are SGHAT and FQDESV (reference sequence). The CDR3 loop spans 16 amino acids. The chain recombines TRBV11-1 with TRBJ2-1; 8 bases align to TRBD1. This receptor was identified in a man between 18 and 29 years old who had recovered from COVID-19. The sample comprised PBMCs or T cells enriched from blood (not recorded which). The CDR3 DNA is TGTGCCAGCAGCGCTAGGGACAGGACTTTTTACAATGAGCAGTTCTTC. This sequence encodes CASSARDRTFYNEQFF.